The source of this T cell receptor beta chain is a study of response to subunit inactivated influenza vaccine (dated by TCRdb to 2017 to 2018). As for the study more broadly: To follow how T cells responded to a trivalent subunit inactivated influenza vaccine, the researchers relied on deep quantitative profiling of the T cell receptor repertoire. General conclusions and limits of the study: The authors proposed that each seasonal influenza vaccination may bring in only a limited number of new T cells.

The library came from RT-PCR. Data came from an Illumina HiSeq 2500. In TCRdb, the public reads were trimmed at Q25 with fastp and aligned with MiXCR, with productive beta chains retained. Each CDR3 protein gets just one entry, which takes the most common genes and DNA from the rows behind it. The sample includes roughly 630,000 distinct CDR3 sequences, with 14% observed a single time. Clones ranked in the top ten supply 7.6% of the sample. A note on this clonotype: Its antigen is unknown. No much larger clone is present one base from it, and per-base qualities are unavailable.

The germline ends are 16 bases apart after V is trimmed by 0 bases and J by 5 bases. CDR1 DFQATT and CDR2 SNEGSKA are derived from the germline V gene (reference sequence). The CDR3 runs 15 residues from the cysteine to the phenylalanine. Of all the DNA, just the CDR3 is kept, 45 bases in frame from base 1. This clonotype was sampled from a man in his forties or fifties who received an inactivated influenza vaccine. Donor details come from another sample of the same person, matched by shared clones. The input for sequencing was PBMCs from blood, taken around 15 days before vaccination. The chain uses TRBV20-1 and TRBJ2-5; TRBD2 is a weak D gene call, 7 bases matching. The CDR3 region reads CSARDDAGAWETQYF. The DNA is TGCAGTGCTAGAGATGATGCGGGGGCCTGGGAGACCCAGTACTTC.